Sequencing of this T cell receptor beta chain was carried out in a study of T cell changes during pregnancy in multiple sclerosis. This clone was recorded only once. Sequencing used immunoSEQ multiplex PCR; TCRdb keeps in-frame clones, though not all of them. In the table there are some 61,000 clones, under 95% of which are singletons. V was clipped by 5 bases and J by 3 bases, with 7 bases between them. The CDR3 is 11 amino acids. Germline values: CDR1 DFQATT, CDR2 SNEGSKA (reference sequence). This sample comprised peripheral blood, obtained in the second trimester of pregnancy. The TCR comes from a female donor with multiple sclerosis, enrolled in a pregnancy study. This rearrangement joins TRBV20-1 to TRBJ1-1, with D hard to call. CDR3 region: CSAPRHTEAFF. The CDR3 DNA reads TGCAGTGCTCCCAGGCACACTGAAGCTTTCTTT.